The 20 T cell receptor beta chains below all came from one sample that was sequenced in a study of T cells in Graves' hyperthyroidism and ophthalmopathy. TCR beta CDR3 regions were amplified from RNA. First-round RT-PCR targeting the TCR CDR3 was performed with the HTBI primer set. TCRdb re-derived calls from the multiplex PCR reads in MiXCR, one entry per CDR3 protein. The sample lists 450,000 to 650,000 distinct CDR3 sequences, approximately 17% occurring once. Input material: blood. These receptors were taken from a woman aged 18-29 years with Graves' ophthalmopathy.

This sequence joins TRBV6-1 and TRBJ2-7; 7 nucleotides align to TRBD2. Per germline, CDR1 MNHNS and CDR2 SASEGT. The CDR3 is made up of 14 amino acids. J gave up 2 bases and V 6 bases, and 7 bases lay outside the gene matches. The CDR3 here is CASRSGRRAYEQYF. In DNA form, the CDR3 reads TGTGCCAGCAGATCCGGGAGGCGTGCCTACGAGCAGTACTTC.

This clonotype was seen repeatedly, ten times or more. The chain links TRBV12-3 or TRBV12-4 to TRBJ2-7, with D possibly being TRBD2 (5 bases). This CDR3 has 12 amino acids. V lost 5 bases to trimming and J lost 4 bases, with 9 bases between them. The CDR3 sequence: CASSPRRYEQYF. Here the CDR3 DNA reads TGTGCCAGCAGTCCAAGGAGGTACGAGCAGTACTTC.

This clonotype came up a few times. This rearrangement joins TRBV5-1 to TRBJ1-2, with D maybe TRBD1 (6 bases). This CDR3 is built from 18 residues. Between the trimmed V and J ends, which lost 4 bases and 0 bases, there was a span of 22 bases. Germline loops: CDR1 SGHRS, CDR2 YFSETQ. Written as DNA, the CDR3 is TGCGCCAGCAGCACGGAAGGGTCAGGGGCAGGGACTAACTATGGCTACACCTTC. This encodes CASSTEGSGAGTNYGYTF.

There are a few counts of this clonotype. The rearrangement links TRBV7-9 to TRBJ1-6; tentatively, D is TRBD1 (6 bases). The V gene lost 2 bases and the J gene lost 9 bases, with 14 bases spanning the gap. The CDR3 length is 15 residues. Germline lookup yields CDR1 SEHNR and CDR2 FQNEAQ (reference sequence). The CDR3 DNA is TGTGCCAGCAGCTTACTACAGGGTTCGATTTCACCCCTCCACTTT. Amino acid sequence: CASSLLQGSISPLHF.

This clonotype has at least ten counts. V usage is TRBV3-1 and J usage is TRBJ1-1; D might be TRBD1 (5 bases). The CDR3 extends over 11 amino acids. The germline V gene encodes CDR1 LGHDT and CDR2 YNNKEL (reference sequence). Trimming left V 4 bases short and J 6 bases short, with 6 bases between. Here the CDR3 DNA reads TGTGCCAGCAGCCGGGGACCTGAAGCTTTCTTT. Protein: CASSRGPEAFF.

This chain joins TRBV6-2 or TRBV6-3 and TRBJ2-3, with no clear D. Germline CDR1 is MNHEY and CDR2 is SVGEGT. Trimming shortened V by 7 bases and J by 0 bases, and 14 bases separated the two germline ends. The CDR3 consists of 15 residues. CDR3 coding DNA: TGTGCCAGCACCGCGGTAGGGTCTAGCACAGATACGCAGTATTTT. Amino acids: CASTAVGSSTDTQYF.

Regarding this clonotype: At one end, the junction sequence differs from germline, possibly due to a read error. This rearrangement joins TRBV7-2 to TRBJ2-2; either TRBD1 or TRBD2 may supply D (6 bases each). The germline V gene encodes CDR1 SGHTA and CDR2 FQGNSA. The CDR3 is 16 amino acids. CDR3 in DNA: TGTGCCAGCAGCTTAGCTACGACAGGAAATACCGGGGGGCTGTTTTTT. This encodes CASSLATTGNTGGLFF.

There are many counts of this clonotype. The chain links TRBV18 to TRBJ1-6; D is ambiguous. Looked up from germline, CDR1 is KGHSH and CDR2 is LQKENI. Trimming removed 2 bases at V and 5 bases at J, with 13 bases between. CDR3 length: 16 residues. In nucleotides, the CDR3 is TGTGCCAGCTCACCAGAGACAACACCAAATAATTCACCCCTCCACTTT. Its translation is CASSPETTPNNSPLHF.

Concerning this clonotype: A clone one base away is much larger, so this may be a read error. The CDR3 protein is CSAGRPDWKNYDEQFF. CDR3 DNA: TGCAGTGCTGGAAGACCCGACTGGAAGAACTACGATGAGCAGTTCTTC. The chain is built from TRBV20-1 and TRBJ2-1; D gene unclear. The CDR3 covers 16 residues. The germline gives CDR1 DFQATT, CDR2 SNEGSKA (reference sequence).

This clonotype was counted at least ten times. This chain uses TRBV4-3 with TRBJ2-3; TRBD2 aligns across 7 bases. V lost 0 bases to trimming and J lost 2 bases; unmatched junction nucleotides: 5. The germline V gene encodes CDR1 LGHNA and CDR2 YSLEER. The CDR3 has 16 amino acids. The CDR3 loop is CASSQDRGLLTDTQYF. CDR3 sequence (DNA): TGCGCCAGCAGCCAAGATAGGGGACTACTCACAGATACGCAGTATTTT.

This clonotype was picked up a small number of times. This sequence joins TRBV2 and TRBJ2-5, with D unclear. The CDR3 runs 13 residues. Trimming pared 1 base from V and 5 bases from J, leaving 8 bases between. Germline-derived CDR1 and CDR2 are SNHLY and FYNNEI. CDR3: CASSEGRYETQYF. DNA of the CDR3: TGTGCCAGCAGTGAAGGGAGATATGAGACCCAGTACTTC.

In this sample, this clonotype turned up many times. The chain carries TRBV5-6 and TRBJ2-2, with D hard to call. V lost 5 bases, J lost 3 bases, and 11 bases lay in between. This CDR3 is built from 14 residues. CDR1 and CDR2 from the germline V gene are SGHDT and YYEEEE. CDR3 sequence (DNA): TGTGCCAGCAGTTACGGACGTGACACCGGGGAGCTGTTTTTT. Protein product: CASSYGRDTGELFF. The whole variable domain, remainder taken from reference TRBV5-6 and TRBJ2-2, is DAGVTQSPTHLIKTRGQQVTLRCSPKSGHDTVSWYQQALGQGPQFIFQYYEEEERQRGNFPDRFSGHQFPNYSSELNVNALLLGDSALYLCASSYGRDTGELFFGEGSRLTVL.

In its sample, this clonotype was seen many times. The chain recombines TRBV28 with TRBJ1-2; D is unresolved. The CDR3 is 13 amino acids. The V gene lost 4 bases and the J gene lost 4 bases, with 10 bases spanning the gap. The germline V gene has CDR1 MDHEN and CDR2 SYDVKM. CDR3 region: CASSSENGYGYTF. Here the CDR3 DNA reads TGTGCCAGCAGTTCAGAAAACGGCTATGGCTACACCTTC.

This clonotype was detected ten times or more. At one of its ends the junction is not consistent with the germline gene, which may arise from a read error. The chain has TRBV7-6 and TRBJ2-7; D may be TRBD1 or TRBD2 (6 bases each). The CDR3 runs 13 residues. From germline, CDR1 is SGHVS and CDR2 FNYEAQ. CDR3 loop: CASSLEGGSEQYF. DNA of the CDR3: TGCGCCAGCAGTCTGGAGGGGGGCAGCGAGCAGTACTTC.

The chain employs TRBV6-1 and TRBJ1-5, with D hard to call. The CDR3 extends over 12 amino acids. Germline V gives CDR1 MNHNS, CDR2 SASEGT. V was pared by 5 bases and J by 4 bases, with 6 bases between. For the CDR3, the DNA is TGTGCCAGCAGTTCTATAAATCAGCCCCAGCATTTT. Its translation is CASSSINQPQHF.

This clonotype was detected ten times or more. The V gene is TRBV12-3 or TRBV12-4, the J gene TRBJ2-1, with a weak D call TRBD1 (7 bases). V was cut by 6 bases and J by 0 bases, with 15 bases left in between. The CDR3 spans 16 residues. CDR3 sequence reads: CASRGAEGASYNEQFF. CDR3 nucleotide sequence: TGTGCCAGCAGGGGAGCGGAGGGGGCCTCCTACAATGAGCAGTTCTTC.

This clonotype was detected ten times or more. V is TRBV28 and J is TRBJ1-1; D might be TRBD1 (5 bases). Trimming removed 8 bases from V and 2 bases from J, with 15 bases in between. Germline lookup yields CDR1 MDHEN and CDR2 SYDVKM. The CDR3 runs to 14 residues. The CDR3 nucleotides are TGTGCCAGCGCCAGGACATCGGCTAACACTGAAGCTTTCTTT. It translates to CASARTSANTEAFF.

This clonotype was detected many times. The genes are TRBV7-9 and TRBJ1-1, with 8 bases fitting TRBD1. J was trimmed by 12 bases and V by 1 base; bases with no gene match: 4. Germline lookup yields CDR1 SEHNR and CDR2 FQNEAQ (reference sequence). The CDR3 has 12 residues. The CDR3 DNA reads as TGTGCCAGCAGCTTAGAGCCAGGGGGCACTTTCTTT. Its translation: CASSLEPGGTFF.

This clonotype was seen at least ten times. The CDR3 loop is CASSQGGAYGYTF. The CDR3 nucleotides are TGTGCCAGCAGCCAAGGCGGGGCGTATGGCTACACCTTC. The chain combines TRBV3-1 with TRBJ1-2, with D perhaps TRBD1 (5 bases). Per germline, CDR1 LGHDT and CDR2 YNNKEL (reference sequence). Trimming pared 1 base from V and 5 bases from J, leaving 8 bases between. CDR3 length: 13 amino acids. Based on the CDR3 plus reference TRBV3-1 and TRBJ1-2, the full variable domain is DTAVSQTPKYLVTQMGNDKSIKCEQNLGHDTMYWYKQDSKKFLKIMFSYNNKELIINETVPNRFSPKSPDKAHLNLHINSLELGDSAVYFCASSQGGAYGYTFGSGTRLTVV.

In this sample, this clonotype turned up many times. The chain joins TRBV6-1 to TRBJ2-1; TRBD2 aligns across 9 bases. V trimming: 5 bases; J trimming: 6 bases; junction bases outside the gene matches: 11. Germline V gene sequence: CDR1 MNHNS, CDR2 SASEGT. The CDR3 totals 16 residues. CDR3 nucleotides: TGTGCCAGCAGTATGACCTGGGGAGCGGGAGGCAATGAGCAGTTCTTC. It specifies CASSMTWGAGGNEQFF.